This T cell receptor (beta chain) was retrieved from a study of cytomegalovirus exposure and HLA in healthy donors. The study, taken as a whole, reports: Later analysis demonstrated an association between a missense DCLRE1C variant and TCR beta V- and J-gene trimming. Rarity held for most TCR sequences, but there were some public TCRs that occurred in many donors. Sequencing likely caused a cluster of highly shared sequence variants. The investigators catalogued 150 to 200 TCR beta chains as cytomegalovirus-associated.

Comment on this clone: Antigen: not known.

13 Jbeta primers and 60 Vbeta primers were used for the PCR. Profiling relied on immunoSEQ multiplex PCR, and the TCRdb table lists in-frame clones only, not all of them. Among about 200,000 clones listed, approximately 78% were seen once. Trimming removed 5 bases at V and 0 bases at J, with 8 bases between. Germline V lookup: CDR1 MNHEY, CDR2 SMNVEV (reference sequence). The CDR3 totals 15 residues. V usage is TRBV27 and J usage is TRBJ2-6, with D tentatively TRBD2 (6 bases). Sequencing was performed on PBMCs. The TCR was taken from a woman aged 40-49 years in good health and CMV-seronegative. The chain's CDR3 is CASSHGGSGANVLTF. CDR3 nucleotides: TGTGCCAGCAGTCACGGGGGCTCTGGGGCCAACGTCCTGACTTTC.